One sample yielded the 22 T cell receptor beta chains listed below, sequenced in a study of shared clonotypes between healthy human individuals. Here immunoSEQ multiplex PCR was the method, and the copy in TCRdb shows in-frame clones only, minus some. This sample yields a few million clones, of which about nine tenths are seen a single time; around 0.4% belongs to the top ten. The sample taken for sequencing was naive CD4+ T cells from PBMCs. Stated subset: CD45RA+ positively selected. These receptors were taken from a man in his late teens or twenties in good health. Some clones in this sample may be carry-over from other donors' samples.

The chain couples TRBV21-1 to TRBJ2-3; no DNA check was done on the table's D call, TRBD2. TRBV21-1 is a pseudogene locus. This CDR3 region has 19 residues. CDR3 DNA sequence: TGTGCCAGCAGCAAAAAAAACCAAAGGACTAGCGGGAGCACAGATACGCAGTATTTT. Amino acid sequence: CASSKKNQRTSGSTDTQYF.

Concerning this clone: This same CDR3 is encoded by further DNA sequences in the sample. The chain recombines TRBV5-1 with TRBJ2-3, with 10 positions matching TRBD2. V gave up 0 bases and J gave up 4 bases; unmatched junction bases: 2. The length of the CDR3 is 15 residues. Germline lookup yields CDR1 SGHRS and CDR2 YFSETQ. This chain's CDR3 is CASSLVLAGPDTQYF. CDR3 DNA: TGCGCCAGCAGCTTGGTACTAGCGGGACCAGATACGCAGTATTTT.

V is TRBV6-1 and J is TRBJ1-2, with D hard to call. Trimming removed 3 bases at V and 0 bases at J, with 17 bases between. CDR1 is MNHNS, CDR2 SASEGT, per germline. CDR3 size: 17 residues. The CDR3 loop reads CASSDKEWKATNYGYTF. Written as DNA, the CDR3 is TGTGCCAGCAGTGATAAAGAGTGGAAGGCCACTAACTATGGCTACACCTTC.

J is TRBJ1-4 and V is TRBV28, with D possibly being TRBD1 (5 bases). This CDR3 has 16 amino acids. Deletions cut 3 bases from V and 17 bases from J, with 28 bases between. Germline V lookup: CDR1 MDHEN, CDR2 SYDVKM. CDR3 in amino acids: CASSFRSGQGLTPGFF. In DNA form, the CDR3 reads TGTGCCAGCAGTTTTCGTTCAGGGCAGGGACTCACTCCGGGTTTTTTT.

On this clone itself: Other DNA sequences of this sample code for an identical CDR3. This sequence joins TRBV28 and TRBJ2-3; D uncertain. Per germline, CDR1 MDHEN and CDR2 SYDVKM. This CDR3 has 13 residues. Trimming took 5 bases from V and 0 from J, leaving 6 bases between them. The CDR3 sequence is CASSPPSTDTQYF. CDR3 coding DNA: TGTGCCAGCAGTCCCCCTAGCACAGATACGCAGTATTTT.

J is TRBJ1-1 and V is TRBV11-2, with D perhaps TRBD1 (5 bases). V was trimmed by 2 bases and J by 4 bases, leaving 17 bases between them. Germline values: CDR1 SGHAT, CDR2 FQNNGV. The CDR3 is 16 amino acids. CDR3 sequence: CASSLMVGGRVTEAFF. As DNA, the CDR3 is TGTGCCAGCAGCTTAATGGTTGGGGGAAGGGTCACTGAAGCTTTCTTT.

This clone showed up just a few times. The J gene is TRBJ1-5, the V gene TRBV28; 8 nucleotides align to TRBD1. The CDR3 sequence is 21 residues long. Looked up from germline, CDR1 is MDHEN and CDR2 is SYDVKM. Unmatched junction bases numbered 31, after V lost 6 bases and J lost 9 bases. The CDR3 coding sequence is TGTGCCAGCAGAAGTTATACCTCGCAGGATACGACAGGGGCGCTGCGGGGGCCCCAGCATTTT. Protein product: CASRSYTSQDTTGALRGPQHF. The full variable domain, with the rest looked up from reference TRBV28 and TRBJ1-5, is DVKVTQSSRYLVKRTGEKVFLECVQDMDHENMFWYRQDPGLGLRLIYFSYDVKMKEKGDIPEGYSVSREKKERFSLILESASTNQTSMYLCASRSYTSQDTTGALRGPQHFGDGTRLSIL.

The CDR3 nucleotides are TGTGCCAGCAGTGAAGCCTCCGGGCCGAATGAAAAACTGTTTTTT. Its translation is CASSEASGPNEKLFF. V is TRBV2 and J is TRBJ1-4; no clear D gene. The CDR3 is 15 amino acids. The V gene's germline CDR1 is SNHLY and CDR2 FYNNEI. With 0 bases removed from V and 5 bases from J, the gap between germline ends came to 10 bases.

The rearrangement links TRBV6-1 to TRBJ2-7; TRBD1 might be the D (6 bases). Germline CDR1 MNHNS, CDR2 SASEGT. The CDR3 totals 13 residues. V gave up 6 bases and J gave up 3 bases, with 12 bases separating them. Here the CDR3 DNA reads TGTGCCAGCAGGGCTACAGGGATCTACGAGCAGTACTTC. Translating it yields CASRATGIYEQYF.

V and J are TRBV19 and TRBJ1-5; 7 positions agree with TRBD1. Trimming at V came to 7 bases and at J to 4 bases, leaving 10 bases not matched to a gene. Germline CDR1 is LNHDA and CDR2 is SQIVND (reference sequence). The CDR3 runs to 15 residues. CDR3 amino acids: CASNTGTVINQPQHF. CDR3 DNA sequence: TGTGCCAGTAATACCGGGACAGTGATTAATCAGCCCCAGCATTTT.

The V call is TRBV28, the J call TRBJ2-7; TRBD1 agrees at 10 bases. CDR3 size: 15 residues. V lost 5 bases and J lost 0; bases outside the gene matches: 4. Germline V gene data show CDR1 as MDHEN and CDR2 as SYDVKM. The CDR3 nucleotides read TGTGCCAGCAGTCCCCGGGACAGGGGCTCCTACGAGCAGTACTTC. Protein: CASSPRDRGSYEQYF.

This chain joins TRBV4-1 and TRBJ2-7; D unclear. The CDR3 spans 16 residues. Trimming took off 0 bases at V and 2 bases at J, with 14 bases between the two ends. CDR1 MGHRA and CDR2 YSYEKL come from the germline V gene. The CDR3 reads CASSQDLASVPYEQYF. The CDR3 nucleotides read TGCGCCAGCAGCCAAGATCTGGCTTCCGTCCCCTACGAGCAGTACTTC.

V usage is TRBV18 and J usage is TRBJ1-5, with D unresolved. The CDR3 extends over 18 amino acids. Germline loops: CDR1 KGHSH, CDR2 LQKENI. Deletions cut 5 bases from V and 0 bases from J, with 20 bases between. The CDR3 loop is CASSTGREVVNSNQPQHF. DNA for the CDR3: TGTGCCAGCTCAACTGGACGGGAAGTCGTAAATAGCAATCAGCCCCAGCATTTT. The full variable domain, in which reference TRBV18 and TRBJ1-5 provide the parts outside the CDR3, is NAGVMQNPRHLVRRRGQEARLRCSPMKGHSHVYWYRQLPEEGLKFMVYLQKENIIDESGMPKERFSAEFPKEGPSILRIQQVVRGDSAAYFCASSTGREVVNSNQPQHFGDGTRLSIL.

As for this clone: An end of the junction differs from the germline gene, which may be a read error. V usage is TRBV7-2 and J usage is TRBJ2-3; either TRBD1 or TRBD2 may supply D (5 bases each). This CDR3 contains 13 residues. CDR1 and CDR2 from the germline V gene are SGHTA and FQGNSA. CDR3 amino acids: CASSLPGTPKTDF. The DNA for the CDR3 is TGTGCCAGCAGCTTACCCGGGACCCCGAAAACGGATTTT.

Of note for this clone: The same CDR3 also results from other DNA sequences found in this sample. The J gene is TRBJ2-3, the V gene TRBV18, with 10 bases matching TRBD2. CDR1 is KGHSH and CDR2 is LQKENI in the germline V gene. This CDR3 spans 15 amino acids. J lost 5 bases, V lost 2 bases, and 4 bases had no gene match. The CDR3 DNA is TGTGCCAGCTCACCAAGGCTAGCGGGAGTAGATACGCAGTATTTT. Its protein is CASSPRLAGVDTQYF.

The gene calls are TRBV18 and TRBJ2-7; weak D call: TRBD2 (5 bases). The CDR3 is 14 amino acids. Deletions cut 6 bases from V and 0 bases from J, with 12 bases between. CDR1 is KGHSH and CDR2 is LQKENI in the germline V gene. CDR3 sequence: CASSPGESSYEQYF. The CDR3 nucleotides read TGTGCCAGCTCCCCCGGGGAGAGCTCCTACGAGCAGTACTTC.

This clone is a singleton in its sample. CDR3 sequence: CAWSEGKTSGSFDTQYF. The CDR3 nucleotides are TGTGCCTGGAGTGAGGGGAAAACTAGCGGGAGTTTCGATACGCAGTATTTT. The chain recombines TRBV30 with TRBJ2-3, with TRBD2 matching over 11 bases. The CDR3 runs 17 residues. Germline V gives CDR1 GTSNPN, CDR2 SVGIG (reference sequence). V gave up 1 base and J gave up 6 bases; unmatched junction bases: 12.

The chain combines TRBV6-1 with TRBJ2-7; tentatively, D is TRBD1 (6 bases). Germline V gene lookup returns CDR1 MNHNS and CDR2 SASEGT. This CDR3 is built from 17 residues. V gave up 4 bases and J gave up 0 bases, with 19 bases separating them. The CDR3 bases are TGTGCCAGCAGTGGTCCTATTGGGACAATGAGCTCCTACGAGCAGTACTTC. It encodes CASSGPIGTMSSYEQYF.

For the CDR3, the DNA is TGCGCCAGCAGCCAAGATGAACAGGGGTATGGCTACACCTTC. It codes for CASSQDEQGYGYTF. This chain connects TRBV4-1 to TRBJ1-2; 7 bases are shared with TRBD1. V was clipped by 0 bases and J by 5 bases; unmatched bases: 3. CDR3 length: 14 amino acids. Per germline, CDR1 MGHRA and CDR2 YSYEKL.

The rearrangement uses TRBV27 and TRBJ1-5; 10 nucleotides match TRBD1. The CDR3 has 16 amino acids. V shed 6 bases, J shed 4 bases, and the junction held 9 bases outside the gene matches. Per germline, CDR1 MNHEY and CDR2 SMNVEV (reference sequence). The CDR3 DNA reads TGTGCCAGCAGCCTCAGACAGGGGGCCACAAATCAGCCCCAGCATTTT. Translated, it gives CASSLRQGATNQPQHF.

The chain combines TRBV19 with TRBJ2-3; D is tentatively TRBD1 or TRBD2 (5 bases each). Germline CDR1 and CDR2: LNHDA and SQIVND (reference sequence). V gave up 5 bases and J gave up 6 bases, with 12 bases separating them. The CDR3 covers 13 residues. CDR3 residues: CASSGTDWDTQYF. The CDR3 nucleotides are TGTGCCAGTAGTGGGACCGACTGGGATACGCAGTATTTT.

The chain has TRBV6-1 and TRBJ2-1; D gene uncertain. This CDR3 has 15 amino acids. Germline values: CDR1 MNHNS, CDR2 SASEGT. The V gene lost 5 bases and the J gene lost 0 bases, with 11 bases spanning the gap. The CDR3 region is CASSQLMDSYNEQFF. The CDR3 DNA follows: TGTGCCAGCAGTCAACTGATGGACTCCTACAATGAGCAGTTCTTC.